This TCR beta chain was sequenced in a study of blood T cell repertoires in COVID-19. The method was immunoSEQ multiplex PCR; TCRdb's version includes in-frame clones alone and lacks a portion of them. The repertoire holds over 130,000 clones, 80% to 85% seen once, with less than 4.5% in the top ten. V was pared by 4 bases and J by 0 bases, with 7 bases between. This CDR3 region has 14 residues. Germline-derived CDR1 and CDR2 are MNHEY and SVGAGI. The source of this sequence is a woman of 80 years or more with acute or convalescent COVID-19. This sequence joins TRBV6-5 and TRBJ1-3, with unresolved D. The sequenced sample consisted of peripheral blood. CDR3 loop: CASSSTFSGNTIYF. The CDR3 coding sequence is TGTGCCAGCAGTTCTACCTTCTCTGGAAACACCATATATTTT.